This T cell receptor (beta chain) was identified in a study of blood T cell repertoires in COVID-19 (dated by TCRdb to about 2020). Context from the whole study: Samples from collaborators originated in the United States, Italy and Spain and spanned both the acute and convalescent phases of COVID-19. The prospective study material was composed of cDNA or gDNA derived from T cells, B-cell-depleted T cells, or PBMCs. Subjects who had been exposed to COVID-19, were actively infected with it, or had recovered from it provided the deeply sampled blood TCRbeta repertoires that made up the dataset. The repertoires were released in a freely available public database meant as a resource for research on the immune response to SARS-CoV-2. The samples were drawn from the first 160 participants of the ongoing ImmuneRACE study and from 950 to 1,500 subjects provided by 6 global collaborators. Nearly every sample came with metadata listing a de-identified subject ID, COVID-19 status, age in years and sex. HLA class I and class II types, where available, came from metadata supplied by the sample provider rather than from assay-based typing.

Compared with germline, V lacks 6 bases and J lacks 4 bases; bases without a gene match: 17. The germline V gene (reference sequence) specifies LNHDA as CDR1 and SQIVND as CDR2. From the cysteine up to the phenylalanine, the CDR3 has a length of 18 residues. Only the CDR3 portion is preserved as DNA: 54 bases, with reading frame beginning at the first base. Overall results and qualifications from the work: The amount of clinical and demographic metadata varied by source and participant and was provided uncurated.

The immunoSEQ Assay, a bias-controlled multiplex PCR, was used to amplify TCRbeta CDR3 regions from genomic DNA. The source study handled its data this way. Within the assay, amplification of reference gene primers was used to estimate how many nucleated cells each sample contained. To quantify the absolute abundance of each unique TCRbeta CDR3 rearrangement, sequence reads were collapsed and filtered. For each sample, productive Simpson clonality was calculated by taking the square root of Simpson's diversity index across productive rearrangements. As stored in TCRdb, this immuneACCESS dataset retains in-frame rearrangements with V and J assigned. A fraction of the clones does not appear; measured against another copy, unresolved V genes explain less than half of the discrepancy, and the remainder lacks a known reason. V and J calls and clone size are as listed in that table; D and trimming were resolved from the DNA. In all, the sample holds over 35,000 clones, and 65% to 85% of those were seen once. About 39% of the sample comes from the top ten.

With respect to this clone: Its cognate antigen has yet to be identified. Base-call qualities are not available, and no considerably larger clone is one nucleotide away.

Collaborating institutions collected whole blood in K2EDTA tubes following their own protocols. For TCRbeta analysis, collaborators shipped samples in one of three forms: frozen whole blood, isolated PBMCs, or DNA extracted from either of those sample types. The clonotype originates from a man between 40 and 49 years old with active or convalescent COVID-19. The chain was built from TRBV19 and TRBJ2-5; TRBD2 fits 10 bases in the junction. The sequencing sample was made of peripheral blood. In nucleotides, the sequence is TGTGCCAGTAGCTTACTAGCGGGGAAGATAAAGTCCGGAGAGACCCAGTACTTC. It translates as CASSLLAGKIKSGETQYF.